This T cell receptor (beta chain) was captured by sequencing in a study of cytomegalovirus exposure and HLA in healthy donors. Study summary: Unique TCRs from HLA-typed donors, around 93 million of them, were held in an early data release.

PCR used 60 Vbeta primers and 13 Jbeta primers. Here immunoSEQ multiplex PCR was the method, and the copy in TCRdb shows in-frame clones only, minus some. The sample consists of roughly 99,000 clones, less than 85% of them appearing once. Germline assignment: CDR1 SQVTM and CDR2 ANQGSEA. The CDR3 extends over 11 amino acids. On this clone itself: Its matching antigen is unknown.

Study conclusions and caveats: Later, an analysis found that common viral pathogens appeared to be linked with several of the most significant clusters. The study flagged 150 to 200 TCR beta chains as cytomegalovirus-associated. An analysis done earlier found most TCR beta V segments productive about 90% or about 30% of the time.

This receptor was obtained from a man younger than 35 in good health and CMV-seronegative. The V and J genes are TRBV29-1 and TRBJ2-5, with a weak D call TRBD1 (5 bases). The DNA end favors TRBJ2-7, so the J call may be wrong. Material: PBMCs. The CDR3 DNA is TGCAGCGTCTCGACAGAATACGAGCAGTACTTC. Translating it yields CSVSTEYEQYF.